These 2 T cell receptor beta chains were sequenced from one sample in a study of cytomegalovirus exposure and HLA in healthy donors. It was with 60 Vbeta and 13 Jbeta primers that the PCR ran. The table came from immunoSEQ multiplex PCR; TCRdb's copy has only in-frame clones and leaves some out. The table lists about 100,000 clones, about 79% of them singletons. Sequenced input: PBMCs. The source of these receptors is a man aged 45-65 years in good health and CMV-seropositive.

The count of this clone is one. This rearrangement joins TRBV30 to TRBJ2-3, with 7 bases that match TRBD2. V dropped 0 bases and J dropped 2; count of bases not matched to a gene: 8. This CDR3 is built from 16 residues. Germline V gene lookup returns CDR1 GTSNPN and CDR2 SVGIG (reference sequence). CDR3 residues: CAWSVQVAGYTDTQYF. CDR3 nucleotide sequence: TGTGCCTGGAGTGTACAGGTAGCGGGCTACACAGATACGCAGTATTTT.

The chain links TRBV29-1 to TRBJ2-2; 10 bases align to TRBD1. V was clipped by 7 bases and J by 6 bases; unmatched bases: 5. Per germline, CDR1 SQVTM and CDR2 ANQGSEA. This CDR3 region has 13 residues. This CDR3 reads CSGGQGRAGELFF. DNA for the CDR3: TGCAGCGGGGGACAGGGGCGAGCCGGGGAGCTGTTTTTT.